Following are 27 T cell receptor beta chains from one sample sequenced in a study of T cells in Graves' hyperthyroidism and ophthalmopathy. There were TCR beta CDR3 regions amplified from RNA transcripts. TCR CDR3 underwent first-round RT-PCR with the HTBI primer set. In TCRdb, the multiplex PCR reads were re-called with MiXCR into one record per CDR3 protein. This table holds about 400,000 distinct CDR3 sequences, approximately 14% found once. The sample was blood. The receptor source for this set is a woman younger than 30 with Graves' hyperthyroidism that later progressed to Graves' ophthalmopathy.

This clonotype was counted at least ten times. CDR3 protein: CASSFGGAQGYTF. CDR3 DNA sequence: TGTGCCAGCAGTTTCGGGGGGGCGCAGGGCTACACCTTC. This chain uses TRBV12-3 or TRBV12-4 with TRBJ1-2, with a possible D match to TRBD1 (6 bases). V lost 3 bases and J lost 8, with 13 bases in between. This CDR3 has 13 amino acids.

Only a few counts were recorded for this clonotype. Possible read error: a much larger clone is one base away. The chain recombines TRBV2 with TRBJ2-1; 8 bases are shared with TRBD2. The CDR3 runs 16 residues. V lost 4 bases, J lost 6 bases, and 11 bases stayed unmatched. The germline V gene has CDR1 SNHLY and CDR2 FYNNEI. The CDR3: CASSVSNGRAGNEQFF. CDR3 DNA sequence: TGTGCCAGCAGTGTTTCTAACGGGAGGGCCGGCAATGAGCAGTTCTTC.

This clonotype was recorded at least ten times. J is TRBJ1-2 and V is TRBV4-3, with D perhaps TRBD1 (6 bases). V shed 0 bases and J shed 3 bases, with 14 bases lying between them. The CDR3 runs 16 residues. Germline V lookup: CDR1 LGHNA, CDR2 YSLEER. This CDR3 reads CASSQDWGAPYYGYTF. The CDR3 nucleotides read TGCGCCAGCAGCCAAGATTGGGGGGCTCCTTACTATGGCTACACCTTC.

The CDR3 DNA sequence: TGTGCTAGTGGTTTGGGGGTGTACGAGCAGTACTTC. Amino acids: CASGLGVYEQYF. The chain carries TRBV12-5 and TRBJ2-7; D gene ambiguous. CDR1 and CDR2 (germline): LGHNT, FRNRAP. Trimming removed 1 base from V and 4 bases from J, with 5 bases in between. The length of the CDR3 is 12 residues. Combining the CDR3 with reference TRBV12-5 and TRBJ2-7 gives the whole variable domain DARVTQTPRHKVTEMGQEVTMRCQPILGHNTVFWYRQTMMQGLELLAYFRNRAPLDDSGMPKDRFSAEMPDATLATLKIQPSEPRDSAVYFCASGLGVYEQYFGPGTRLTVT.

This rearrangement joins TRBV28 to TRBJ2-7; 10 positions agree with TRBD1. Germline CDR1 is MDHEN and CDR2 is SYDVKM. After removal of 10 bases from V and 3 bases from J, the junction contained 9 bases not matched to a gene. The CDR3 runs to 14 residues. The CDR3 loop is CATLNRDRGYEQYF. The CDR3, as DNA: TGTGCCACCCTGAACCGGGACAGGGGCTACGAGCAGTACTTC.

This clonotype was recorded many times. The chain employs TRBV6-1 and TRBJ2-7, with D unclear. The CDR3 covers 15 residues. V gave up 2 bases and J gave up 0 bases, with 11 bases separating them. The germline V gene encodes CDR1 MNHNS and CDR2 SASEGT. The CDR3 nucleotides are TGTGCCAGCAGTGAACAGGAGTCGAACTCCTACGAGCAGTACTTC. Protein product: CASSEQESNSYEQYF.

Concerning this clonotype itself: Germline is not matched at one junction end, which may reflect a read error. This chain uses TRBV28 with TRBJ1-6; no firm D call. Germline V gene data show CDR1 as MDHEN and CDR2 as SYDVKM. The CDR3 has 16 residues. The CDR3 nucleotides are TGTGTCAGCACCACGACCTCCCGGGGATATAATTCACCCCTCCACTTT. Translating gives CVSTTTSRGYNSPLHF.

Ten or more counts support this clonotype. This chain links TRBV24-1 with TRBJ2-2, with D perhaps TRBD1 (5 bases). Trimming shortened V by 4 bases and J by 6 bases, and 8 bases separated the two germline ends. The CDR3 runs 13 residues. Germline CDR1 KGHDR, CDR2 SFDVKD. In nucleotides, the CDR3 is TGTGCCACCAGTGACCGGACATCCGGGGAGCTGTTTTTT. Translating it yields CATSDRTSGELFF.

V gene TRBV28 combines with J gene TRBJ2-5; 13 nucleotides line up with TRBD2. The CDR3 has 16 amino acids. Germline V CDR1 and CDR2: MDHEN, SYDVKM. V lost 2 bases, J lost 4 bases, and 4 bases stayed unmatched. This CDR3 is CASSLGLAGVAETQYF. The CDR3 bases are TGTGCCAGCAGTTTAGGACTAGCGGGAGTTGCAGAGACCCAGTACTTC.

The V and J genes are TRBV12-3 or TRBV12-4 and TRBJ2-3, with 7 bases that match TRBD2. Losses at the gene ends were 3 bases for V and 3 bases for J; bases not matched to a gene: 6. There are 15 residues in the CDR3. This chain's CDR3 is CASSFWEGRTDTQYF. The CDR3 DNA reads TGTGCCAGCAGTTTCTGGGAGGGCCGAACAGATACGCAGTATTTT.

Concerning this clonotype itself: One end of the junction fails to match germline, which may point to a read error. The chain recombines TRBV10-3 with TRBJ2-1, with 9 bases matching TRBD1. The CDR3 covers 21 residues. Germline CDR1 is ENHRY and CDR2 is SYGVKD. DNA of the CDR3: TGTGCCACCAGTGACCGGGGGACAGGGAAGTGGGGCCTAGCTTCCTACAATGAGCAGTTCTTC. Translated, it gives CATSDRGTGKWGLASYNEQFF.

This clonotype was detected ten times or more. The chain uses TRBV20-1 and TRBJ2-1; TRBD2 aligns across 7 bases. Germline loops: CDR1 DFQATT, CDR2 SNEGSKA (reference sequence). CDR3 size: 15 residues. The V segment lost 5 bases and the J segment 5 bases; nucleotides outside the gene matches: 12. CDR3: CSASPNGRPHNEQFF. CDR3 DNA: TGCAGTGCTTCCCCTAACGGGAGGCCACACAATGAGCAGTTCTTC.

The table lists this clonotype with many counts. The CDR3 DNA follows: TGTGCCAGCAGGGAGGGACCGAACACTGAAGCTTTCTTT. As protein: CASREGPNTEAFF. This rearrangement joins TRBV11-2 to TRBJ1-1; D possibly corresponds to TRBD1 (5 bases). V lost 6 bases, J lost 1 base, and 9 bases lay in between. The germline CDR1 and CDR2 sequences are SGHAT and FQNNGV. The CDR3 is made up of 13 amino acids.

This clonotype turned up a few times. V usage is TRBV29-1 and J usage is TRBJ1-2; D possibly corresponds to TRBD1 (5 bases). Germline CDR1 SQVTM, CDR2 ANQGSEA. The V end was cut by 6 bases, the J end by 8 bases, with 19 bases between. The length of the CDR3 is 13 residues. The CDR3 spells CSVPHVGGDGYTF. In DNA form, the CDR3 reads TGCAGCGTCCCCCATGTTGGGGGTGACGGCTACACCTTC.

This clonotype has just a few counts. V gene TRBV3-1 combines with J gene TRBJ1-2; D ambiguous. The germline gives CDR1 LGHDT, CDR2 YNNKEL (reference sequence). The CDR3 has 15 residues. V lost 5 bases and J lost 4, with 17 bases in between. The CDR3 here is CASSALKGPLYGYTF. The CDR3 bases are TGTGCCAGCAGCGCCCTGAAGGGTCCTCTCTATGGCTACACCTTC.

The chain carries TRBV10-3 and TRBJ2-6; D is possibly TRBD2 (6 bases). CDR1 is ENHRY and CDR2 is SYGVKD in the germline V gene. This CDR3 region has 19 residues. Between the trimmed V and J ends, which lost 3 bases and 0 bases, there was a span of 18 bases. CDR3 bases: TGTGCCATCAGTGATGAATCGGGGAGGCCTAGCTCTGGGGCCAACGTCCTGACTTTC. Its translation is CAISDESGRPSSGANVLTF.

This clonotype has at least ten counts. J is TRBJ2-5 and V is TRBV20-1; 8 positions match TRBD2. The germline V gene encodes CDR1 DFQATT and CDR2 SNEGSKA (reference sequence). The ends lost 3 bases at V and 5 bases at J; junction bases unmatched: 8. This CDR3 has 14 residues. CDR3 nucleotide sequence: TGCAGTGCTAGTACGCGGGGGGCAAGGGAGACCCAGTACTTC. Translating it yields CSASTRGARETQYF.

V gene TRBV9 combines with J gene TRBJ2-7, with D maybe TRBD2 (6 bases). Trimming took off 4 bases at V and 2 bases at J, with 13 bases between the two ends. Looked up from germline, CDR1 is SGDLS and CDR2 is YYNGEE. The CDR3 runs to 14 residues. For the CDR3, the DNA is TGTGCCAGCAGCACGGGACTGACCCCCTACGAGCAGTACTTC. It encodes CASSTGLTPYEQYF.

Worth noting for this clonotype: Germline and junction disagree at one end, which may indicate a read error. This chain links TRBV2 with TRBJ2-7; tentative D call: TRBD2 (5 bases). Germline CDR1 and CDR2: SNHLY and FYNNEI. The length of the CDR3 is 12 residues. CDR3 coding DNA: TGTGCCAGCATGGAGGTAGATGGCGAGCAGCACTTC. Its protein is CASMEVDGEQHF.

Note on this clonotype: A read error is possible here, since a much larger clone lies one base away. The chain has TRBV5-1 and TRBJ2-1, with D uncertain. The CDR3 sequence is 16 residues long. The germline V gene has CDR1 SGHRS and CDR2 YFSETQ. DNA of the CDR3: TGCGCCAGCAGCTTGGTACTGTCGAGCTCCTACAATGAGCAGTCCTTC. It yields the protein CASSLVLSSSYNEQSF.

Only one count was recorded for this clonotype. V usage is TRBV19 and J usage is TRBJ2-4; D gene uncertain. Deletions cut 6 bases from V and 5 bases from J, with 17 bases between. The CDR3 consists of 15 residues. CDR1 and CDR2 (germline): LNHDA, SQIVND (reference sequence). In nucleotides, the CDR3 is TGTGCCAGTAGCATCGGCGGCGCGATCCAAAACATTCAGTACTTC. Amino acid sequence: CASSIGGAIQNIQYF. Complete variable domain (other parts from reference TRBV19 and TRBJ2-4): DGGITQSPKYLFRKEGQNVTLSCEQNLNHDAMYWYRQDPGQGLRLIYYSQIVNDFQKGDIAEGYSVSREKKESFPLTVTSAQKNPTAFYLCASSIGGAIQNIQYFGAGTRLSVL.

This clonotype was counted ten times or more. The chain employs TRBV3-1 and TRBJ2-7; D gene uncertain. Germline lookup yields CDR1 LGHDT and CDR2 YNNKEL (reference sequence). This CDR3 contains 12 residues. Deletions cut 0 bases from V and 4 bases from J, with 4 bases between. The CDR3 DNA is TGTGCCAGCAGCCAAGATGCGTACGAGCAGTACTTC. Its translation is CASSQDAYEQYF.

This clonotype was recorded a few times. The rearrangement joins TRBV6-2 or TRBV6-3 to TRBJ2-2, with TRBD2 identical over 7 bases. Germline assignment: CDR1 MNHEY and CDR2 SVGEGT. J was trimmed by 6 bases and V by 2 bases; bases with no gene match: 3. CDR3 size: 14 residues. In DNA form, the CDR3 reads TGTGCCAGCAGTTACACCCGGGAGGCCGGGGAGCTGTTTTTT. Translating gives CASSYTREAGELFF.

This clonotype was counted many times. This rearrangement joins TRBV6-1 to TRBJ1-2; no firm D call. Germline V lookup: CDR1 MNHNS, CDR2 SASEGT. V shed 7 bases and J shed 2 bases, with 11 bases lying between them. The CDR3 runs 13 residues. DNA for the CDR3: TGTGCCAGCATCTACGGAAACAACTATGGCTACACCTTC. Translation: CASIYGNNYGYTF.

V usage is TRBV9 and J usage is TRBJ2-5; 9 bases line up with TRBD2. Germline CDR1 is SGDLS and CDR2 is YYNGEE. The V segment lost 3 bases and the J segment 3 bases; nucleotides outside the gene matches: 3. The CDR3 extends over 14 amino acids. CDR3 sequence reads: CASSATSGKETQYF. CDR3 nucleotides: TGTGCCAGCAGCGCGACTAGCGGAAAAGAGACCCAGTACTTC.

Many counts were recorded for this clonotype. V is TRBV28 and J is TRBJ1-2; 10 positions match TRBD1. The CDR3 extends over 15 amino acids. CDR1 is MDHEN and CDR2 is SYDVKM in the germline V gene. The V and J ends lost 3 bases and 4 bases, in that order; junction bases with no gene match: 5. CDR3 amino acids: CASSLTGGDGYGYTF. CDR3 nucleotides: TGTGCCAGCAGTTTGACAGGGGGCGATGGCTATGGCTACACCTTC.

At least ten counts were recorded for this clonotype. The chain is built from TRBV12-3 or TRBV12-4 and TRBJ1-4; D call uncertain. This CDR3 is built from 11 residues. V shed 5 bases and J shed 6 bases, with 4 bases lying between them. The CDR3 bases are TGTGCCAGCAGTAGCTATGAAAAACTGTTTTTT. As protein: CASSSYEKLFF.